This TCR beta chain was captured by sequencing in a study of blood T cell repertoires in COVID-19. Study details: From the United States, Italy and Spain came samples of acute and convalescent COVID-19.

It was during active infection that Seattle patients were enrolled and then longitudinally followed. Germline V gene sequence: CDR1 MDHEN, CDR2 SYDVKM. The CDR3 has 16 residues. The V segment lost 2 bases and the J segment 6 bases; nucleotides outside the gene matches: 5. In the original analysis: Reference gene primer amplification in the assay estimated nucleated cell counts. Assay: immunoSEQ multiplex PCR; the TCRdb copy retains only in-frame clones and omits some. That table gives V, J and clone size, and the DNA gave D and trimming. The table includes 200,000 to 250,000 clones, more than 85% detected once.

The TCR originated in a woman in her fifties or sixties with COVID-19, enrolled during active disease. The chain couples TRBV28 to TRBJ1-6; 9 nucleotides match TRBD1. Sequencing used peripheral blood. The CDR3 sequence: CASSLRTGATNSPLHF. Here the CDR3 DNA reads TGTGCCAGCAGTTTACGGACAGGGGCTACTAATTCACCCCTCCACTTT.